These 18 T cell receptor beta chains originate from one sample sequenced in a study of T cell responses to AZD1222 COVID-19 vaccine. Repertoires were generated with immunoSEQ multiplex PCR, while TCRdb's copy carries only in-frame clones and drops some. The sample lists tens of thousands of clones; around nine tenths were seen once. This material consisted of peripheral blood, taken on day 0 of MenACWY control vaccination. These receptors were taken from an adult in good health.

The rearrangement links TRBV18 to TRBJ1-1; D remains ambiguous. V lost 5 bases and J 2 bases, leaving 12 bases between the germline ends. Germline-derived CDR1 and CDR2 are KGHSH and LQKENI. This CDR3 comprises 14 residues. CDR3 in amino acids: CASSIGISNTEAFF. CDR3 nucleotides: TGTGCCAGCTCAATTGGGATATCAAACACTGAAGCTTTCTTT.

The chain combines TRBV20-1 with TRBJ1-1; TRBD1 might be the D (6 bases). The CDR3 spans 13 residues. Germline V gives CDR1 DFQATT, CDR2 SNEGSKA (reference sequence). V lost 3 bases and J lost 3, with 11 bases in between. CDR3 DNA sequence: TGCAGTGCTAGTGGGGGCTGGGACACTGAAGCTTTCTTT. Its translation: CSASGGWDTEAFF.

The rearrangement uses TRBV3-1 (or the pseudogene TRBV3-2) and TRBJ1-1, with D possibly TRBD1 on 6 matching bases. V was trimmed by 1 base and J by 0 bases, leaving 24 bases between them. The CDR3 has 20 amino acids. Germline assignment: CDR1 LGHDT and CDR2 YNNKEL (reference sequence). The CDR3 region has the DNA TGTGCCAGCAGCCAAGGTTTTGGGTCTGGGAGGGGGGATATGAACACTGAAGCTTTCTTT. This encodes CASSQGFGSGRGDMNTEAFF.

The chain uses TRBV27 and TRBJ1-2; D not certain. CDR1 MNHEY and CDR2 SMNVEV come from the germline V gene (reference sequence). This CDR3 is 14 amino acids long. Trimming pared 5 bases from V and 5 bases from J, leaving 15 bases between. CDR3 loop: CASSPVSPPYGYTF. CDR3 in DNA: TGTGCCAGCAGTCCGGTATCACCCCCATATGGCTACACCTTC.

The J gene is TRBJ1-2, the V gene TRBV7-2; D possibly corresponds to TRBD1 (5 bases). V was clipped by 5 bases and J by 2 bases, with 15 bases between them. Germline CDR1 SGHTA, CDR2 FQGNSA. The CDR3 extends over 15 amino acids. CDR3 sequence: CASSPTGQTNYGYTF. CDR3 nucleotides: TGTGCCAGCAGCCCTACAGGCCAAACAAACTATGGCTACACCTTC.

This chain links TRBV11-2 with TRBJ1-1; D not certain. The CDR3 contains 11 residues. The V gene's germline CDR1 is SGHAT and CDR2 FQNNGV. With 8 bases removed from V and 3 bases from J, the gap between germline ends came to 7 bases. The CDR3 DNA sequence: TGTGCCAGCCGTCTGTACACTGAAGCTTTCTTT. Residues: CASRLYTEAFF.

The rearrangement joins TRBV28 to TRBJ1-2, with D uncertain. The ends were cut back, 7 bases at V and 1 base at J, with 10 bases in the middle. Germline loops: CDR1 MDHEN, CDR2 SYDVKM. The CDR3 has 13 residues. The CDR3 bases are TGTGCCAGCACCCAGGACGGTAACTATGGCTACACCTTC. Translation gives CASTQDGNYGYTF.

The chain employs TRBV27 and TRBJ2-7; D is undetermined. Per germline, CDR1 MNHEY and CDR2 SMNVEV (reference sequence). The V end lost 6 bases, the J end lost 5 bases, and 11 bases lay between the germline ends. The CDR3 has 12 amino acids. The CDR3 DNA reads TGTGCCAGCAGCCTCAACGGCGACGAGCAGTACTTC. Residues: CASSLNGDEQYF.

The rearrangement joins TRBV13 to TRBJ2-7; TRBD1 matches 9 bases. The V segment lost 5 bases and the J segment 3 bases; nucleotides outside the gene matches: 8. Germline CDR1 reads PRHDT; CDR2 reads FYEKMQ (reference sequence). This CDR3 is 15 amino acids long. The CDR3 DNA follows: TGTGCCAGCAGCCTAGCTCCGGGACAGGGCTACGAGCAGTACTTC. It encodes CASSLAPGQGYEQYF.

The table lists this clone with a count of one. The rearrangement links TRBV5-4 to TRBJ2-1; D possibly uses TRBD1 or TRBD2 (5 bases each). Germline V gives CDR1 SGHNT, CDR2 YYREEE (reference sequence). The CDR3 runs 14 residues. V was cut by 3 bases and J by 5 bases, with 12 bases left in between. As DNA, the CDR3 is TGTGCCAGCAGCTCGGGACGAAGGGACAATGAGCAGTTCTTC. Residues: CASSSGRRDNEQFF.

This clone is a singleton in its sample. The DNA of the CDR3 is TGTGCCAGCCGCTCGGGGGGCCCCACCGGGCAGTACTTC. Translating it yields CASRSGGPTGQYF. This sequence joins TRBV11-2 and TRBJ2-7, with D possibly being TRBD2 (7 bases). Trimming left V 8 bases short and J 9 bases short, with 20 bases between. CDR1 and CDR2 from the germline V gene are SGHAT and FQNNGV. This CDR3 has 13 amino acids.

The chain uses TRBV5-8 and TRBJ2-1, with TRBD1 matching over 8 bases. The CDR3 runs to 15 residues. The V and J ends lost 0 bases and 2 bases, in that order; junction bases with no gene match: 1. Per germline, CDR1 SGHTS and CDR2 YDEGEE. The CDR3 DNA sequence: TGTGCCAGCAGCTTGGGGACAGGGACCTACAATGAGCAGTTCTTC. Encoded protein: CASSLGTGTYNEQFF.

The CDR3: CASSPGRLYGYTF. For the CDR3, the DNA is TGCGCCAGCAGCCCCGGACGGTTGTATGGCTACACCTTC. The rearrangement joins TRBV5-1 to TRBJ1-2; D not resolved. V was cut by 4 bases and J by 5 bases, with 12 bases left in between. The CDR3 loop spans 13 amino acids. CDR1 is SGHRS and CDR2 is YFSETQ in the germline V gene.

This clone was detected only a few times. The rearrangement uses TRBV6-4 and TRBJ2-2; a weak D match, TRBD1 (6 bases). This CDR3 comprises 15 residues. Germline CDR1 MRHNA, CDR2 SNTAGT. Trimming left V 0 bases short and J 7 bases short, with 12 bases between. The CDR3 bases are TGTGCCAGCAGTGACTCGCCAGGGGATGGCGGGGAGCTGTTTTTT. Its protein product is CASSDSPGDGGELFF.

The V gene is TRBV5-4, the J gene TRBJ2-6, with D tentatively TRBD1 or TRBD2 (7 bases each). V was trimmed by 3 bases and J by 0 bases, leaving 19 bases between them. Germline loops: CDR1 SGHNT, CDR2 YYREEE (reference sequence). The CDR3 has 19 amino acids. CDR3 DNA: TGTGCCAGCAGCTGGGGTCAGGGGGGGCTTAGCTCTGGGGCCAACGTCCTGACTTTC. This sequence encodes CASSWGQGGLSSGANVLTF.

The chain combines TRBV27 with TRBJ2-3; the match to TRBD2 covers 12 bases. V lost 7 bases, J lost 4 bases, and 6 bases stayed unmatched. This CDR3 has 15 residues. The germline V gene encodes CDR1 MNHEY and CDR2 SMNVEV (reference sequence). In DNA form, the CDR3 reads TGTGCCAGCAAGGGACTAGCGGGTTCGTCAGATACGCAGTATTTT. This codes for CASKGLAGSSDTQYF.

A few counts support this clone. V is TRBV3-1 (or the pseudogene TRBV3-2) and J is TRBJ1-3, with no clear D. The V gene's germline CDR1 is LGHDT and CDR2 YNNKEL (reference sequence). Trimming pared 4 bases from V and 8 bases from J, leaving 12 bases between. The CDR3 extends over 13 amino acids. The chain's CDR3 is CASSPSGVDTIYF. CDR3 in DNA: TGTGCCAGCAGCCCCTCCGGGGTGGACACCATATATTTT.

The V gene is TRBV4-3, the J gene TRBJ1-2; D is unresolved. This CDR3 is 14 amino acids long. Germline V lookup: CDR1 LGHNA, CDR2 YSLEER. Trimming stripped 0 bases from V and 6 bases from J, with 11 bases between. CDR3 protein: CASSQDLMDHGYTF. The CDR3 DNA is TGCGCCAGCAGCCAAGATTTGATGGACCATGGCTACACCTTC.